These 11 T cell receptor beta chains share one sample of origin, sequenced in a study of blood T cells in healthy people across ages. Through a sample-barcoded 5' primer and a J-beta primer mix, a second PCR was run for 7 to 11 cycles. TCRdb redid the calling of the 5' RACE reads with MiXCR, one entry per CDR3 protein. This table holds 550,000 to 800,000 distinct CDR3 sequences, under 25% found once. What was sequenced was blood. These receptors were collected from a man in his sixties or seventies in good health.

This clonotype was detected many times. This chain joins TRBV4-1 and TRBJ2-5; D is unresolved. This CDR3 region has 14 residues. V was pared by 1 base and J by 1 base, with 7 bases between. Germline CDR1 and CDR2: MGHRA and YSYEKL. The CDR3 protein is CASSQGPTQETQYF. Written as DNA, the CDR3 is TGCGCCAGCAGCCAAGGACCAACCCAAGAGACCCAGTACTTC.

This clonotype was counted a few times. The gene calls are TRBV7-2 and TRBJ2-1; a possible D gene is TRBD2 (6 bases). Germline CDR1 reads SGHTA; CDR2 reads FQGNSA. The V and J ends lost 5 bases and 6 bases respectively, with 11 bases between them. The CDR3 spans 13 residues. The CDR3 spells CASSPRGGNEQFF. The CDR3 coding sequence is TGTGCCAGCAGCCCGCGGGGCGGCAATGAGCAGTTCTTC.

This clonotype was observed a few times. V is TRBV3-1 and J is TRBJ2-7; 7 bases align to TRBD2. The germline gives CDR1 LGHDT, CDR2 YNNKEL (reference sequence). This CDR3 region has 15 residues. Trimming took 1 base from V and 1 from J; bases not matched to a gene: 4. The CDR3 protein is CASSQVGSGSYEQYF. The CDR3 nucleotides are TGTGCCAGCAGCCAAGTTGGTAGCGGGTCCTACGAGCAGTACTTC.

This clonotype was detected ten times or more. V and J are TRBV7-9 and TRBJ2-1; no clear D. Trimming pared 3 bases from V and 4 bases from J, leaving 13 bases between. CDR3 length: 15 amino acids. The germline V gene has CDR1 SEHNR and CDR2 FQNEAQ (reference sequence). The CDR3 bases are TGTGCCAGCAGCTTTCTACGGACGGTTTACAATGAGCAGTTCTTC. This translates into CASSFLRTVYNEQFF.

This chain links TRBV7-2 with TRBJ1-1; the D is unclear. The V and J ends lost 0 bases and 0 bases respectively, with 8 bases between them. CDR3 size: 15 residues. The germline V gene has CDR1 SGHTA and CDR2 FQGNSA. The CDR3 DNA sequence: TGTGCCAGCAGCTTAGCACGATCCATGAACACTGAAGCTTTCTTT. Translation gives CASSLARSMNTEAFF.

CDR3 amino acids: CAIRRDREGGTEAFF. CDR3 DNA: TGTGCCATCAGGCGGGACAGGGAAGGGGGCACTGAAGCTTTCTTT. The V and J genes are TRBV10-3 and TRBJ1-1; TRBD1 matches at 9 bases. V lost 6 bases, J lost 4 bases, and 9 bases stayed unmatched. Germline V CDR1 and CDR2: ENHRY, SYGVKD. This CDR3 has 15 residues.

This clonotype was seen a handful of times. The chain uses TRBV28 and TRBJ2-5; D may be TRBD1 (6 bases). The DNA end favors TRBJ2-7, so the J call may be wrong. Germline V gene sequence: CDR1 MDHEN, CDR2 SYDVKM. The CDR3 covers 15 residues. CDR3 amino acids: CASSSPGTKVYEQYF. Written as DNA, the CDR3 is TGTGCCAGCAGTAGCCCCGGGACAAAGGTCTACGAGCAGTACTTC.

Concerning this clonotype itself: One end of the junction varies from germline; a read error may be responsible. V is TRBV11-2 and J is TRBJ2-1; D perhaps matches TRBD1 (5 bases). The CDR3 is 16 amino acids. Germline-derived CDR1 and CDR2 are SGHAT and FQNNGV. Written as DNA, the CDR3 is TGTGCCAGCAGCTTAGATCGGCAGGGTACCTACTATGAGCAGTTCTTC. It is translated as CASSLDRQGTYYEQFF.

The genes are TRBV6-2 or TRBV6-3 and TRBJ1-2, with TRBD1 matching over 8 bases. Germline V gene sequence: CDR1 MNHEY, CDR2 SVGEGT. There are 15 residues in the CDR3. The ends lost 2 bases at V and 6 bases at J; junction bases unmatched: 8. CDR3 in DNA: TGTGCCAGCAGTTACGGACGGACAGGGAGGGATGGCTACACCTTC. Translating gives CASSYGRTGRDGYTF.

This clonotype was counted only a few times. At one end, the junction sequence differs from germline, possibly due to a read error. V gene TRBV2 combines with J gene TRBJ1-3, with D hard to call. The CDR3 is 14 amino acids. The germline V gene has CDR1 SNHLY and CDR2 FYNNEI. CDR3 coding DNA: TGTGCCAGCAGTGAACCGAGATCTGGAAACACCACATATTTT. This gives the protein CASSEPRSGNTTYF.

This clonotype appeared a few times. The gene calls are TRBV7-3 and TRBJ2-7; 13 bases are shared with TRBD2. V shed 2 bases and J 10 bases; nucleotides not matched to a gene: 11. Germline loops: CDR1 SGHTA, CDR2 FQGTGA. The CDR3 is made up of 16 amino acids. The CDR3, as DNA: TGTGCCAGCAGCTTAGAGCCCGGACTAGCGGGAGACAGACAGTACTTC. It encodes CASSLEPGLAGDRQYF.